What follows are 6 T cell receptor beta chains derived from one specimen sequenced in a study of blood T cells in healthy people across ages. Primed by a sample-barcoded 5' primer and a J-beta primer mix, a second PCR proceeded for about 6 to 12 cycles. TCRdb independently ran MiXCR on the 5' RACE reads; one entry per CDR3 protein. The data show 600,000 to 900,000 distinct CDR3 sequences, roughly 24% seen once. The sample also formed part of further work on T cells of mothers and their children.

Sequencing input: blood. All receptors derive from a boy younger than 18 in good health.

The V gene is TRBV12-3 or TRBV12-4, the J gene TRBJ1-5; D may be TRBD1 (6 bases). The CDR3 consists of 12 residues. V was clipped by 7 bases and J by 7 bases, with 11 bases between them. Here the CDR3 DNA reads TGTGCCAGCACTAAGGGGGGCCAGCCCCAGCATTTT. Its protein product is CASTKGGQPQHF.

This clonotype was counted a few times. The rearrangement uses TRBV15 and TRBJ2-5; 7 positions agree with TRBD2. The DNA end lines up better with TRBJ2-7; the J call may be wrong. The germline V gene has CDR1 LNHNV and CDR2 YYDKDF (reference sequence). This CDR3 has 15 amino acids. The CDR3 DNA reads TGTGCCACCAGCAGAGATAAGCGGGGCTCCTACGAGCAGTACTTC. Protein sequence: CATSRDKRGSYEQYF.

This clonotype showed up just a few times. This chain's CDR3 is CASSYSGGGGNTEAFF. As DNA, the CDR3 is TGTGCCAGCAGTTACTCTGGGGGCGGAGGGAACACTGAAGCTTTCTTT. This sequence joins TRBV6-6 and TRBJ1-1, with D possibly matching TRBD1 (6 bases). This CDR3 contains 16 residues. CDR1 is MNHNY, CDR2 SVGAGI, per germline (reference sequence). Between the trimmed V and J ends, which lost 0 bases and 1 base, there was a span of 12 bases.

This clonotype was picked up a small number of times. The CDR3 here is CASNPGQIQETQYF. Here the CDR3 DNA reads TGTGCCAGCAACCCGGGACAGATCCAAGAGACCCAGTACTTC. The V call is TRBV11-2, the J call TRBJ2-5; 7 bases fit TRBD1. CDR1 SGHAT and CDR2 FQNNGV come from the germline V gene. With V trimmed by 7 bases and J by 1 base, 6 bases remained unmatched. CDR3 length equals 14 residues.

In its sample, this clonotype was seen a few times. The chain joins TRBV11-2 to TRBJ2-5, with D perhaps TRBD2 (5 bases). The tail of the sequence fits TRBJ2-7 better, so the J call may be wrong. From germline, CDR1 is SGHAT and CDR2 FQNNGV. The CDR3 covers 14 residues. CDR3 sequence reads: CASSLHGGLYEQYF. DNA of the CDR3: TGTGCCAGCAGCTTACATGGCGGGTTGTACGAGCAGTACTTC.

Here the CDR3 DNA reads TGTGCCAGCAGTTTTTCCAGGGGGATCTATGGCTACACCTTC. Translation: CASSFSRGIYGYTF. The chain joins TRBV12-3 or TRBV12-4 to TRBJ1-2; 7 bases match TRBD1. V shed 3 bases and J 4 bases; nucleotides not matched to a gene: 5. The CDR3 runs to 14 residues.